This paragraph covers one TCR beta chain sequence. The antigen remains undetermined. This record belongs to a study of cytomegalovirus exposure and HLA in healthy donors. The study's findings and limits: TCR association rates varied by HLA locus in a later analysis, with DRB1 highest and HLA-C lowest. Clonal expansion was found to be greater in HLA-associated TCR beta chains than in equally common others in a later analysis.

The CDR3 spans 14 residues. With 2 bases removed from V and 0 bases from J, the gap between germline ends came to 10 bases. The V gene's germline CDR1 is GTSNPN and CDR2 SVGIG (reference sequence). The PCR contained 60 Vbeta and 13 Jbeta primers. Repertoires were generated with immunoSEQ multiplex PCR, while TCRdb's copy carries only in-frame clones and drops some. In the table there are about 190,000 clones, 82% of which are singletons. Every donor was a healthy person donating bone marrow. The chain carries TRBV30 and TRBJ1-1; D call uncertain. This sequence was found in a woman aged 18-30 years in good health and CMV-seronegative. The sequencing sample was made of PBMCs. As DNA, the CDR3 is TGTGCCTGGAGTTTCGGGTTTATGAACACTGAAGCTTTCTTT. It encodes CAWSFGFMNTEAFF.